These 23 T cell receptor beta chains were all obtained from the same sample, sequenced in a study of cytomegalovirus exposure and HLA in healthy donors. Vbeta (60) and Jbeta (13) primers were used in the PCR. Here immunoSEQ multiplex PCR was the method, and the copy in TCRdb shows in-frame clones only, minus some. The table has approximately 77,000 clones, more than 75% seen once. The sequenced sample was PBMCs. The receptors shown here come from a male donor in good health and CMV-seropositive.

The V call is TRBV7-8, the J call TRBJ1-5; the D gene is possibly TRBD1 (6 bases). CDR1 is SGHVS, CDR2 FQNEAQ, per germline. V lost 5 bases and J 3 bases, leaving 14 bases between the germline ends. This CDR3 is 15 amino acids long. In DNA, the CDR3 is TGTGCCAGCAGCCTCACCCACAGGGACAATCAGCCCCAGCATTTT. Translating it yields CASSLTHRDNQPQHF.

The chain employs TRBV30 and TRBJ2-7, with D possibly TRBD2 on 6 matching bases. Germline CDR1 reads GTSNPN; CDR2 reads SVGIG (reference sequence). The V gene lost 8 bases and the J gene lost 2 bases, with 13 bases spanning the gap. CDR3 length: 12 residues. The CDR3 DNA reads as TGTGCCGGCGGGACGGCCACCTACGAGCAGTACTTC. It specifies CAGGTATYEQYF.

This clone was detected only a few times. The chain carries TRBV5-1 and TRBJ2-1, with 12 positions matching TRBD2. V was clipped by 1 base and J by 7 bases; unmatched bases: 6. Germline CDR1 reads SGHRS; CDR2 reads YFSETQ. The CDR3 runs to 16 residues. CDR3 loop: CASSLPRLAGVNEQFF. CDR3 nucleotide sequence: TGCGCCAGCAGCTTGCCCCGACTAGCGGGAGTAAATGAGCAGTTCTTC.

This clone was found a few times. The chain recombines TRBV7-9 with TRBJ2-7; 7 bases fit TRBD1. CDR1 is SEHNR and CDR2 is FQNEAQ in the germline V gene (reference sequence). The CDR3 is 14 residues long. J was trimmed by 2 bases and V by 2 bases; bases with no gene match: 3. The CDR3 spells CASSLMTGPYEQYF. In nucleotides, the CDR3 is TGTGCCAGCAGCTTAATGACAGGGCCCTACGAGCAGTACTTC.

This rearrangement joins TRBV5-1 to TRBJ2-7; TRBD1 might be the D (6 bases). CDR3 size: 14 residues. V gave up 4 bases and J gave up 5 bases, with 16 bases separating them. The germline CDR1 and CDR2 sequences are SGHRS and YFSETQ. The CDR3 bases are TGCGCCAGCAGCCAACAGGGACGGGGAAACGAGCAGTACTTC. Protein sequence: CASSQQGRGNEQYF.

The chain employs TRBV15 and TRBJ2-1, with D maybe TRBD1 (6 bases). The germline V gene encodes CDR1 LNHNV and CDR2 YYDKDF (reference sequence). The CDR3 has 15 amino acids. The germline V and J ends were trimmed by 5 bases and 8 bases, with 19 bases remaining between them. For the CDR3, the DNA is TGTGCCACCAGCGCCCGGGACACCCTCCTACATGAGCAGTTCTTC. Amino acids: CATSARDTLLHEQFF.

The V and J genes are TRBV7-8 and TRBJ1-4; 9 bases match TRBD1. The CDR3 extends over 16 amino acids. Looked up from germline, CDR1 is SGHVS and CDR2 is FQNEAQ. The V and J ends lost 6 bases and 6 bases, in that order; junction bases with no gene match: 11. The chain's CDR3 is CASRTGQGRGDEKLFF. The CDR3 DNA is TGTGCCAGCAGAACCGGACAGGGGAGAGGGGATGAAAAACTGTTTTTT.

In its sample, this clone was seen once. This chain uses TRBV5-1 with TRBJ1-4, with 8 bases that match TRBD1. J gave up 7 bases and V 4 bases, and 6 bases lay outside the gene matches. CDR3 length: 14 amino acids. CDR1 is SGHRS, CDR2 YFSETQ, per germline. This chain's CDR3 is CASSLGQGGEKLFF. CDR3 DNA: TGCGCCAGCAGCCTCGGACAGGGCGGTGAAAAACTGTTTTTT.

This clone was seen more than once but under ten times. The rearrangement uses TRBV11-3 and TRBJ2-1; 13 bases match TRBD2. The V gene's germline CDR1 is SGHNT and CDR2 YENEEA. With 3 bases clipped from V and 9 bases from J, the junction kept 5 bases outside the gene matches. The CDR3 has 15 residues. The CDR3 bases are TGTGCCAGCAGCTTCACTAGCGGGAGGGGGGCTGAGCAGTTCTTC. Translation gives CASSFTSGRGAEQFF.

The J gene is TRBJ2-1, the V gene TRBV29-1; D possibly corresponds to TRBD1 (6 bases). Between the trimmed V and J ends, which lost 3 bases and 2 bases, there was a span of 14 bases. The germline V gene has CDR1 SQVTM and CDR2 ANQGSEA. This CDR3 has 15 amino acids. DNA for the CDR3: TGCAGCGTTGAGTTTTCACAGGGTCCCTACAATGAGCAGTTCTTC. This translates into CSVEFSQGPYNEQFF.

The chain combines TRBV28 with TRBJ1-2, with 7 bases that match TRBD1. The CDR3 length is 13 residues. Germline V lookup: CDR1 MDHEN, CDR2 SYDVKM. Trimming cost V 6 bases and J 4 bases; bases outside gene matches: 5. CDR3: CASSRQGVYGYTF. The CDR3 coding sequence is TGTGCCAGCAGCCGACAGGGAGTCTATGGCTACACCTTC.

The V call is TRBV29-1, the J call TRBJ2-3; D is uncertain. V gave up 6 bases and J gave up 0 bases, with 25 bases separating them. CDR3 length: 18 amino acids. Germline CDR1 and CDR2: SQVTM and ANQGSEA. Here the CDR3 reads CSVPEHGSNTPSTDTQYF. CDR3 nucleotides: TGCAGCGTCCCGGAGCATGGCAGCAATACTCCTAGCACAGATACGCAGTATTTT.

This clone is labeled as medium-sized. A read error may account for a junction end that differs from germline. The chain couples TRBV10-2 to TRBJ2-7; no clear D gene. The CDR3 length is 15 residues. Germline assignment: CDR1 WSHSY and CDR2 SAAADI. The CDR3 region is CASSESRAGSSEQYF. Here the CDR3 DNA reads TGCGCCAGCAGTGAGTCTAGAGCCGGGTCCTCCGAGCAGTACTTC.

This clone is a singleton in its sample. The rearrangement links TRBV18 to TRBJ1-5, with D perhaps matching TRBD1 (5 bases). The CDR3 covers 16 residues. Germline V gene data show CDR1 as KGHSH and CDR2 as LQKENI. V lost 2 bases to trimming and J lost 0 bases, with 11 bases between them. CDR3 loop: CASSPGRQHSNQPQHF. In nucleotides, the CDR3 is TGTGCCAGCTCACCAGGACGACAGCATAGCAATCAGCCCCAGCATTTT.

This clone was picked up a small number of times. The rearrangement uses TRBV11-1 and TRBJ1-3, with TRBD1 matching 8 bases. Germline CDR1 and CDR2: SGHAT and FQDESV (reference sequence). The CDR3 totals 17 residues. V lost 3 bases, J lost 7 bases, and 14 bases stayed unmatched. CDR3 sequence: CASSLVETGDRSNTIYF. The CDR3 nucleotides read TGTGCCAGCAGCTTGGTTGAGACAGGGGACCGCAGCAACACCATATATTTT.

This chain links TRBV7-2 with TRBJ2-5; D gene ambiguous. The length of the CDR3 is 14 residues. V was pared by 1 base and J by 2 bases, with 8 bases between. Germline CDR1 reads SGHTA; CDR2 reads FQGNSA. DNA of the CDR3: TGTGCCAGCAGCTTAGGAGGATTTCAAGAGACCCAGTACTTC. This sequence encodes CASSLGGFQETQYF.

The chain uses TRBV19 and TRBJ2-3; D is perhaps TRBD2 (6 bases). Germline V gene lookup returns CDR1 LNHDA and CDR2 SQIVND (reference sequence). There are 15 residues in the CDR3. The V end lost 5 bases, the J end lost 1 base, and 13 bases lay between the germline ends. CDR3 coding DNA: TGTGCCAGTAGTCCCCAGACTAGTCGCACAGATACGCAGTATTTT. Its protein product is CASSPQTSRTDTQYF.

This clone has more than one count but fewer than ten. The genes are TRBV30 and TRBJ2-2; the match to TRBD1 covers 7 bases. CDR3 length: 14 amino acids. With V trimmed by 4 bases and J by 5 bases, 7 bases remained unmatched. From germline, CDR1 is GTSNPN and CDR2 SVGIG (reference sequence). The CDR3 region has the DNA TGTGCCTGGAAAACGGGACAGCAAACCGGGGAGCTGTTTTTT. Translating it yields CAWKTGQQTGELFF.

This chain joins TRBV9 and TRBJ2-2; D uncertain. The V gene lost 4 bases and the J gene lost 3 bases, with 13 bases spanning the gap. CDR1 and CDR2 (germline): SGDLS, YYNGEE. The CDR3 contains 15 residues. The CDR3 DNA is TGTGCCAGCAGCAAGACAAACCAATACACCGGGGAGCTGTTTTTT. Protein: CASSKTNQYTGELFF.

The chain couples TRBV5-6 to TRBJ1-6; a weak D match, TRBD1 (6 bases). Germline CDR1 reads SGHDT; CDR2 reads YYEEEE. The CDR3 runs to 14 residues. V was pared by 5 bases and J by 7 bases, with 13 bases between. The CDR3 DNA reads TGTGCCAGCAGGCCAGGACAGCTAAATTCACCCCTCCACTTT. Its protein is CASRPGQLNSPLHF.

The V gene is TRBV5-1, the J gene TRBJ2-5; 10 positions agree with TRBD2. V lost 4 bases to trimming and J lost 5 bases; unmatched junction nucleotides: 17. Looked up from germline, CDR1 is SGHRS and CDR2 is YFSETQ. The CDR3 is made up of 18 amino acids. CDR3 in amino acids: CASSLKGLAGVGAETQYF. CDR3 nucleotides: TGCGCCAGCAGCCTAAAGGGGCTAGCGGGGGTGGGAGCGGAGACCCAGTACTTC.

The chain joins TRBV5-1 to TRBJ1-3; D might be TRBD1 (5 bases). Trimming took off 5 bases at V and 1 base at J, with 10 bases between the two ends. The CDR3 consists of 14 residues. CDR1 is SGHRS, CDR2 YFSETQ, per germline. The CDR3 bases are TGCGCCAGCAGACGGGGGGAATCTGGAAACACCATATATTTT. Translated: CASRRGESGNTIYF.

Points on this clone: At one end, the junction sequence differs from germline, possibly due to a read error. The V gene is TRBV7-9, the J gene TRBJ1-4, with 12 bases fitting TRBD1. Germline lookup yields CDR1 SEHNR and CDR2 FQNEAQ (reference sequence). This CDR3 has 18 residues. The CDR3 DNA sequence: TGTTCCAGCAGCTTAGAGGTTCGGGACAGGGGGCGGGGTGAAAAACTGTTTTTT. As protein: CSSSLEVRDRGRGEKLFF.